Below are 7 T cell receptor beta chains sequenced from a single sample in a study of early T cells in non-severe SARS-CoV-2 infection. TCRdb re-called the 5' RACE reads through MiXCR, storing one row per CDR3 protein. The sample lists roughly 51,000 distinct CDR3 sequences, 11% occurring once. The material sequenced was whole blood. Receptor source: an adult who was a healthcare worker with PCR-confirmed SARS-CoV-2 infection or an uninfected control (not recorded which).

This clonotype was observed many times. CDR3 bases: TGTGCCACCCAGGCGACAGGGTTCGGTTCCACTGAAGCTTTCTTT. It is translated as CATQATGFGSTEAFF. The chain employs TRBV10-3 and TRBJ1-1; the match to TRBD1 covers 7 bases. The CDR3 totals 15 residues. The V gene end was trimmed by 10 bases and the J gene end by 4 bases; junction bases not matched to a gene: 15. The germline V gene encodes CDR1 ENHRY and CDR2 SYGVKD.

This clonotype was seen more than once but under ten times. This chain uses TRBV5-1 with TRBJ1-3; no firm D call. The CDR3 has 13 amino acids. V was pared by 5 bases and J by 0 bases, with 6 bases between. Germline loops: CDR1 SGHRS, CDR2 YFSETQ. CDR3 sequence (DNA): TGCGCCAGCAGTCCCCGCTCTGGAAACACCATATATTTT. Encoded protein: CASSPRSGNTIYF.

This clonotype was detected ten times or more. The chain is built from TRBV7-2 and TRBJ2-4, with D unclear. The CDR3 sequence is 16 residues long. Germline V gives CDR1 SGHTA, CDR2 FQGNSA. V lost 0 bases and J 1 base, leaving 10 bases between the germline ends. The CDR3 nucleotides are TGTGCCAGCAGCTTAGCGAGTGGTCGGGCCAAAAACATTCAGTACTTC. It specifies CASSLASGRAKNIQYF.

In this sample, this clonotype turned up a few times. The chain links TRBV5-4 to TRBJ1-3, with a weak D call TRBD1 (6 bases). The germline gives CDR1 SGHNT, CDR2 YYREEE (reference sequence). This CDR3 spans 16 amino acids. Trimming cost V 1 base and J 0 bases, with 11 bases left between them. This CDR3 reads CASSLTQGFSGNTIYF. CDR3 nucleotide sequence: TGTGCCAGCAGCTTGACACAGGGATTCTCTGGAAACACCATATATTTT.

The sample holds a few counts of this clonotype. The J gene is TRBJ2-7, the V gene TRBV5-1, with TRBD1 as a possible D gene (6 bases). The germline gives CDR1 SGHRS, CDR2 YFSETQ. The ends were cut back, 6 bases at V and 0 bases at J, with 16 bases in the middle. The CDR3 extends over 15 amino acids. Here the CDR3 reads CASTQGQGPSYEQYF. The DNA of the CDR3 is TGCGCCAGCACTCAGGGTCAGGGGCCCTCCTACGAGCAGTACTTC.

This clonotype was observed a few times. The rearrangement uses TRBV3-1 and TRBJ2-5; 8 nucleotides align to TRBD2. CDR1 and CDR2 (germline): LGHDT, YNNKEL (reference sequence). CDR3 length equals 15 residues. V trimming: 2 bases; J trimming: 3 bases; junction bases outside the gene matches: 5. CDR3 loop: CASSQSRTSKETQYF. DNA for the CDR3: TGTGCCAGCAGCCAATCTAGGACTAGCAAAGAGACCCAGTACTTC.

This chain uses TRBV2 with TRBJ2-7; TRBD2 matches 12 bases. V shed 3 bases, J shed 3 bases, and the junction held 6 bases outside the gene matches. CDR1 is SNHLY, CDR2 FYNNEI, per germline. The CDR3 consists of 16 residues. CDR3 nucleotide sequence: TGTGCCAGCAGTGATCGGCTAGCGGGAGGGAGCTACGAGCAGTACTTC. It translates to CASSDRLAGGSYEQYF.